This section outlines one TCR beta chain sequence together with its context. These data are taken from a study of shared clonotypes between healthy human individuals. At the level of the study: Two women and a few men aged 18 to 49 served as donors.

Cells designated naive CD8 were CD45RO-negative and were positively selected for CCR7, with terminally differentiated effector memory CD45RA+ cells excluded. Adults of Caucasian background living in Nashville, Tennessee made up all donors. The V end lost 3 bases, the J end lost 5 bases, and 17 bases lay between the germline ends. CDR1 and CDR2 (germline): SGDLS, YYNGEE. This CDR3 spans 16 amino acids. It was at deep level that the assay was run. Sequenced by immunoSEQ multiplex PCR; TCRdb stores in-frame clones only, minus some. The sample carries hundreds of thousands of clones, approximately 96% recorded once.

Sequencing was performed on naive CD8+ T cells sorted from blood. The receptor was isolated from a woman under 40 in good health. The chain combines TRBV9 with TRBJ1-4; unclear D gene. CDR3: CASSEGVTGRNEKLFF. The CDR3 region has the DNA TGTGCCAGCAGCGAGGGAGTTACGGGGAGGAATGAAAAACTGTTTTTT.